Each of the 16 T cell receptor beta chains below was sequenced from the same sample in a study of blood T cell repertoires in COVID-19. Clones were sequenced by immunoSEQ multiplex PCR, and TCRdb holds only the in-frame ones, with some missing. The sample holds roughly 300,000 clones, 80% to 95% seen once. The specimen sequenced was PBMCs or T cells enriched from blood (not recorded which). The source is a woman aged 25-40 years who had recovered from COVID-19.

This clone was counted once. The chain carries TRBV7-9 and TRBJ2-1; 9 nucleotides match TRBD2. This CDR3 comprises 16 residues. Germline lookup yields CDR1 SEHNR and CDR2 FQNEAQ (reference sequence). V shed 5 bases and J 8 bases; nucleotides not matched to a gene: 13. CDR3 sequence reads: CASSALMGLAGDEQFF. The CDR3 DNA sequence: TGTGCCAGCAGCGCTCTTATGGGACTAGCCGGCGATGAGCAGTTCTTC.

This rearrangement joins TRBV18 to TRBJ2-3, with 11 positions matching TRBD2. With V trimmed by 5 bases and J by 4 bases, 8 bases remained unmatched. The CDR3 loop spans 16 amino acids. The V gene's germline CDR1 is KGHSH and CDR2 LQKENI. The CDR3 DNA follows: TGTGCCAGCTCATCCCTAGCGGGGGGCCGCCCAGATACGCAGTATTTT. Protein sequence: CASSSLAGGRPDTQYF. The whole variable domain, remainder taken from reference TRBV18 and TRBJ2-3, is NAGVMQNPRHLVRRRGQEARLRCSPMKGHSHVYWYRQLPEEGLKFMVYLQKENIIDESGMPKERFSAEFPKEGPSILRIQQVVRGDSAAYFCASSSLAGGRPDTQYFGPGTRLTVL.

The CDR3 spells CASSMLYNEQFF. DNA of the CDR3: TGTGCCAGTAGTATGCTATACAATGAGCAGTTCTTC. The V gene is TRBV19, the J gene TRBJ2-1; no reliable D call. The CDR3 loop spans 12 amino acids. CDR1 is LNHDA and CDR2 is SQIVND in the germline V gene (reference sequence). Trimming took off 3 bases at V and 4 bases at J, with 4 bases between the two ends.

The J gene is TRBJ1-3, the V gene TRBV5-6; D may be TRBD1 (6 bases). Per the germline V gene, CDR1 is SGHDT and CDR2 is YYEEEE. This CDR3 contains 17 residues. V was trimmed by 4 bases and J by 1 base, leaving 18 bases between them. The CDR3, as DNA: TGTGCCAGCAGCCCGGGGCCTCTGGGGGCTTCTGGAAACACCATATATTTT. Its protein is CASSPGPLGASGNTIYF.

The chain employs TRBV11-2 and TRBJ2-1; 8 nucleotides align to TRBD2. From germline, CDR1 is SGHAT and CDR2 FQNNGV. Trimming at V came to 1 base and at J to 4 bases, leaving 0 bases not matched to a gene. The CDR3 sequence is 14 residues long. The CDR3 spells CASSLASGYNEQFF. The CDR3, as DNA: TGTGCCAGCAGCTTAGCTAGCGGGTACAATGAGCAGTTCTTC.

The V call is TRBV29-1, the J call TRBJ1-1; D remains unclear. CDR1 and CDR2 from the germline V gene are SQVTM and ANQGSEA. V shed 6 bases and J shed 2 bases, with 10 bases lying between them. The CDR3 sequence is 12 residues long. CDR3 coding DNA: TGCAGCGTCCAAAATAGCAACACTGAAGCTTTCTTT. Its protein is CSVQNSNTEAFF.

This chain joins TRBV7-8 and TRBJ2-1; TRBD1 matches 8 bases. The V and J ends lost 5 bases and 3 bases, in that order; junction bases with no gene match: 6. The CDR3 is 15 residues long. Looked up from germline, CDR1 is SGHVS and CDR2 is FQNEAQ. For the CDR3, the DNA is TGTGCCAGCAGCCACGACAGGGGAGGCTACAATGAGCAGTTCTTC. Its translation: CASSHDRGGYNEQFF.

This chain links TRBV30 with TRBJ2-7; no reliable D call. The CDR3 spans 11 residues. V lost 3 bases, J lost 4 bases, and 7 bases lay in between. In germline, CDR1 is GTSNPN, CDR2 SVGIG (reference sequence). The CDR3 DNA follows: TGTGCCTGGAGCCGCAGGTACGAGCAGTACTTC. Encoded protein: CAWSRRYEQYF.

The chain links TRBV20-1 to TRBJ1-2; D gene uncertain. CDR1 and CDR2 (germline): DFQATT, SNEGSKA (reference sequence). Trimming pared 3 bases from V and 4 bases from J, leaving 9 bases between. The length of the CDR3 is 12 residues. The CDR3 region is CSASEPGYGYTF. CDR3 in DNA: TGCAGTGCTAGTGAGCCAGGCTATGGCTACACCTTC.

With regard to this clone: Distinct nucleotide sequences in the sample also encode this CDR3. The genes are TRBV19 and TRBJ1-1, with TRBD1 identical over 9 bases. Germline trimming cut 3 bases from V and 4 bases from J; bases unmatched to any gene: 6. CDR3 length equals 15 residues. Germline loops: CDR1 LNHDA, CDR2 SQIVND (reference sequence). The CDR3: CASSIGTGLGTEAFF. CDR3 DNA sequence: TGTGCCAGTAGTATCGGGACAGGGCTGGGCACTGAAGCTTTCTTT.

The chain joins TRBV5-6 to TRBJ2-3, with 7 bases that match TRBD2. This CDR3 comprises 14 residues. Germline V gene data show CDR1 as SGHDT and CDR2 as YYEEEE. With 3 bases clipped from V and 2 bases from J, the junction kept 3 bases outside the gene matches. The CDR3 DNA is TGTGCCAGCAGCTGGGGGACTACCACAGATACGCAGTATTTT. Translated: CASSWGTTTDTQYF. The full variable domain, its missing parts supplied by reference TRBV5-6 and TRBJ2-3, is DAGVTQSPTHLIKTRGQQVTLRCSPKSGHDTVSWYQQALGQGPQFIFQYYEEEERQRGNFPDRFSGHQFPNYSSELNVNALLLGDSALYLCASSWGTTTDTQYFGPGTRLTVL.

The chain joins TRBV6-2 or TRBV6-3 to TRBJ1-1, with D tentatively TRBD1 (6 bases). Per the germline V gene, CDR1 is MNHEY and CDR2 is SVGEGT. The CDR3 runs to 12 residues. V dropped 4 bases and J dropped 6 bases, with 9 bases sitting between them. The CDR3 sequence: CASSSRTAEAFF. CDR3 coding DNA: TGTGCCAGCAGTTCTAGGACAGCTGAAGCTTTCTTT.

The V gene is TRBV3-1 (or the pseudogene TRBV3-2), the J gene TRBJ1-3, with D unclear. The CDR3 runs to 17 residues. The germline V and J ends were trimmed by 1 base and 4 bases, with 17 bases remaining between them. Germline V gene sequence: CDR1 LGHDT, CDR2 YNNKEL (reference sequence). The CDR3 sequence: CASSQGGFVGLGNTIYF. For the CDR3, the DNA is TGTGCCAGCAGCCAAGGAGGTTTTGTGGGTCTCGGAAACACCATATATTTT.

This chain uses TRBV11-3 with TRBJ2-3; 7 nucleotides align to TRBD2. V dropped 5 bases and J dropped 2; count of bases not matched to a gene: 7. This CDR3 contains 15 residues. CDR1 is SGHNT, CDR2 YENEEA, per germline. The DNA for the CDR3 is TGTGCCAGCAGCCCTGGCGGGGGACTCACAGATACGCAGTATTTT. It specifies CASSPGGGLTDTQYF.

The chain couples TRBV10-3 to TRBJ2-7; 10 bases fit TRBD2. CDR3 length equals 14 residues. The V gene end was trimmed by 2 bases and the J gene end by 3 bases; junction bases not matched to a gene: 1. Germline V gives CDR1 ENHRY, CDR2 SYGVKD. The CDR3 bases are TGTGCCATCAGTGAGACTAGCGGGGTCTACGAGCAGTACTTC. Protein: CAISETSGVYEQYF.

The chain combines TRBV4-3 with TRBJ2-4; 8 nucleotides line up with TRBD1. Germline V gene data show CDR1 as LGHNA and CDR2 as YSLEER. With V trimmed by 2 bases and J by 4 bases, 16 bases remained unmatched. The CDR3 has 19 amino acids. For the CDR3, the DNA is TGCGCCAGCAGCCAACGGGGCCCCGCGCCAACAGGGGGTAAAAACATTCAGTACTTC. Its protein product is CASSQRGPAPTGGKNIQYF.